This T cell receptor (beta chain) was recovered during a study of T-cell memory formation after mild COVID-19. The wider study: TCR clusters were mostly donor specific. Study results and limitations: Within pre-infection memory, some responding clones were found, suggesting cross-reactive memory joined.

This clonotype turned up a few times. The target antigen is unknown. UMIs and sample barcodes were carried by the TCR alpha and TCR beta cDNA libraries that 5'RACE produced using constant-segment primers. One entry per CDR3 protein results from TCRdb running MiXCR on the 5' RACE reads. The table has around 120,000 distinct CDR3 sequences, about a sixth seen once. Per the germline V gene, CDR1 is DFQATT and CDR2 is SNEGSKA (reference sequence). V was pared by 2 bases and J by 4 bases, with 8 bases between. The CDR3 has 13 amino acids. This TCR derives from an adult woman who had mild COVID-19 (a few samples of this study predate the infection). Cell type and time point are not known. The specimen was PBMCs or a T cell subset sorted from them (not recorded which). The genes are TRBV20-1 and TRBJ2-2; D unresolved. CDR3 region: CSARFMSTGELFF. CDR3 nucleotides: TGCAGTGCTAGATTTATGAGCACCGGGGAGCTGTTTTTT.